The text below deals with one T cell receptor (beta chain). What it binds is not known. This specimen includes other DNA sequences encoding the same CDR3. Only in-frame clones appear in the TCRdb table, and some are missing; sequencing was by immunoSEQ multiplex PCR. The sample shows some 150,000 clones, less than 90% of them seen only once. The data derive from a study of cytomegalovirus exposure and HLA in healthy donors. Study-level results: Confirmation was obtained in vitro that three CMV-associated chains are specific for CMV antigens.

Germline V lookup: CDR1 SEHNR, CDR2 FQNEAQ (reference sequence). V lost 5 bases, J lost 5 bases, and 9 bases lay in between. CDR3 length equals 12 residues. The sample taken for sequencing was PBMCs. This sequence joins TRBV7-9 and TRBJ2-5; TRBD1 might be the D (6 bases). This sequence originates from a woman aged 18-29 years in good health and CMV-seropositive. This chain's CDR3 is CASSPQGETQYF. The CDR3 DNA is TGTGCCAGCAGCCCCCAGGGGGAGACCCAGTACTTC. The entire variable domain, with the rest obtained from reference TRBV7-9 and TRBJ2-5, is as follows: DTGVSQNPRHKITKRGQNVTFRCDPISEHNRLYWYRQTLGQGPEFLTYFQNEAQLEKSRLLSDRFSAERPKGSFSTLEIQRTEQGDSAMYLCASSPQGETQYFGPGTRLLVL.